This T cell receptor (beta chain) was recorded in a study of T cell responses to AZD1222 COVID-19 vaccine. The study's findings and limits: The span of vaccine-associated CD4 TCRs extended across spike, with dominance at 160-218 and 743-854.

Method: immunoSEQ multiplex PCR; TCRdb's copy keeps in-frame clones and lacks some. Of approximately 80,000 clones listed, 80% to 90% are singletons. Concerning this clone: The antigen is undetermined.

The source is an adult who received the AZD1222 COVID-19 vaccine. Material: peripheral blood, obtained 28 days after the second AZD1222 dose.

For the CDR3, the DNA is TGTGCCAGCAGCGCCCTGGGACTACTCACAGATACGCAGTATTTT. Its translation: CASSALGLLTDTQYF. The V call is TRBV9, the J call TRBJ2-3; TRBD2 aligns across 7 bases. The germline gives CDR1 SGDLS, CDR2 YYNGEE. The CDR3 consists of 15 residues. V was clipped by 3 bases and J by 2 bases; unmatched bases: 6.